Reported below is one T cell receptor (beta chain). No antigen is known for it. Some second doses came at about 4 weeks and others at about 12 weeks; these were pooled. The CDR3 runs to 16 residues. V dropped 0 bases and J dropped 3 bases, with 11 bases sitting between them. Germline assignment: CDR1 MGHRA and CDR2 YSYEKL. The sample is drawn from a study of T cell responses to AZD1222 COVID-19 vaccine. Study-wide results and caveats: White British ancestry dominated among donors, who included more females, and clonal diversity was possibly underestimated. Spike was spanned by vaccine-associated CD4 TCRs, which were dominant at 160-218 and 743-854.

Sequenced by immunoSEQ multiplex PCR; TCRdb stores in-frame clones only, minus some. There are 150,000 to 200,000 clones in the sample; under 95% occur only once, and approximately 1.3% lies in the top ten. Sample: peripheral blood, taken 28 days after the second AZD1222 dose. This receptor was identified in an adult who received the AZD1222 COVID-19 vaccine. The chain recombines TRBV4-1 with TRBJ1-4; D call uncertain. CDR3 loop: CASSQELSASNEKLFF. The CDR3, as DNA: TGCGCCAGCAGCCAAGAGCTTTCGGCCTCTAATGAAAAACTGTTTTTT.